This T cell receptor (beta chain) was obtained from a study of blood T cell repertoires in COVID-19. TCRdb keeps only in-frame clones here, not all; method: immunoSEQ multiplex PCR. The sample has some 51,000 clones, approximately 89% seen once; the top ten hold approximately 3%. This clone showed up just once. The CDR3 is 14 residues long. Germline V gene lookup returns CDR1 MDHEN and CDR2 SYDVKM. The receptor's source is a man aged 45 to 65 with acute or convalescent COVID-19. Material: peripheral blood. The rearrangement joins TRBV28 to TRBJ2-7, with a possible D match to TRBD2 (5 bases). CDR3 protein: CAVTSGKSSYEQYF. The CDR3 coding sequence is TGTGCAGTTACATCGGGGAAAAGCTCCTACGAGCAGTACTTC.